This T cell receptor beta chain appears in the sequencing data of a study of blood T cell repertoires in COVID-19. Study-wide background: PBMCs, B-cell-depleted T cells, or T cells provided the cDNA or gDNA that made up the material.

The germline V gene has CDR1 SGHKS and CDR2 YYEKEE (reference sequence). The length of the CDR3 is 14 residues. After removal of 7 bases from V and 5 bases from J, the junction contained 6 bases not matched to a gene. TCRdb keeps only in-frame clones here, not all; method: immunoSEQ multiplex PCR. The sample gives 65,000 to 70,000 clones, almost 80% of which show up once; approximately 15% is in the top ten. The rearrangement links TRBV5-5 to TRBJ2-5; TRBD2 agrees at 12 bases. Sequenced input: peripheral blood. The sequence was obtained from a man between 60 and 70 years old with acute or convalescent COVID-19. The CDR3 region is CASRRTSGDETQYF. The CDR3 DNA is TGTGCCAGCCGACGGACTAGCGGGGATGAGACCCAGTACTTC.